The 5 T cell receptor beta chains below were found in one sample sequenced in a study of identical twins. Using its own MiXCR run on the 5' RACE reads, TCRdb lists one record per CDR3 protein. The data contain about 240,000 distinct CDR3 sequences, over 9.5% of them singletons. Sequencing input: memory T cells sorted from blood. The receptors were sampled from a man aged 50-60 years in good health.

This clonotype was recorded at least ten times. CDR3 in DNA: TGTGCCAGCAGCGTAGGGGCAGCGGGAGTATTTGAGCAGTTCTTC. This gives the protein CASSVGAAGVFEQFF. This chain connects TRBV9 to TRBJ2-1; 8 bases are a match to TRBD2. The ends lost 0 bases at V and 9 bases at J; junction bases unmatched: 8. CDR3 size: 15 residues. Per the germline V gene, CDR1 is SGDLS and CDR2 is YYNGEE.

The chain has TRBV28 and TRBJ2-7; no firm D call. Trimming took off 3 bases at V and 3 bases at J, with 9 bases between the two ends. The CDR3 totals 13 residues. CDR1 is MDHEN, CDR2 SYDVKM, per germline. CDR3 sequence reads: CASSFGQLYEQYF. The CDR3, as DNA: TGTGCCAGCAGTTTCGGGCAGCTCTACGAGCAGTACTTC.

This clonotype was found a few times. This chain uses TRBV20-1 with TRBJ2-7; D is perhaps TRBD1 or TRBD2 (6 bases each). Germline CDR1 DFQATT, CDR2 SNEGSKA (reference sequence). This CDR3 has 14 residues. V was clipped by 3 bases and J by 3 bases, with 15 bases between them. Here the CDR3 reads CSARDRLGDYEQYF. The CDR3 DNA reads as TGCAGTGCTAGGGACAGACTAGGCGACTACGAGCAGTACTTC.

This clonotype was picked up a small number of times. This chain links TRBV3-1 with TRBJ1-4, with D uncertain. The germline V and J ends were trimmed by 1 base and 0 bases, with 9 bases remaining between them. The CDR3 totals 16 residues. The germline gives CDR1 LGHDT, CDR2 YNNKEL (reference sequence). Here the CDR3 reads CASSQGGGTTNEKLFF. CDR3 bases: TGTGCCAGCAGCCAAGGGGGTGGGACAACTAATGAAAAACTGTTTTTT.

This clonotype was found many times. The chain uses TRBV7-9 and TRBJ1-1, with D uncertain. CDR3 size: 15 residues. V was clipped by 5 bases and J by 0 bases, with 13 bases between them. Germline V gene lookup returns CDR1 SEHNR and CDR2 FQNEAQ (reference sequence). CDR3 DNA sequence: TGTGCCAGCAGCCCTAAACAGAGATTGAACACTGAAGCTTTCTTT. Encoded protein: CASSPKQRLNTEAFF.